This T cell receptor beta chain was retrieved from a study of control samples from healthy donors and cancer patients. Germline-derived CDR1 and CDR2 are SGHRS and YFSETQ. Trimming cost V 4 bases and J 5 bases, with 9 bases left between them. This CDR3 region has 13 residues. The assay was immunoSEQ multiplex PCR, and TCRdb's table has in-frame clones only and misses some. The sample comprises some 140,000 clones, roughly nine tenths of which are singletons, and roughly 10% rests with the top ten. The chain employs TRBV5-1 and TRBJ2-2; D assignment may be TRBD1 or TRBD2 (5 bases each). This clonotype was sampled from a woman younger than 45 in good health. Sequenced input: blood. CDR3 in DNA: TGCGCCAGCAGCGGCAGGGAGACCGGGGAGCTGTTTTTT. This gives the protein CASSGRETGELFF.